The clone carrying this T cell receptor beta chain has ten or more counts. The antigen remains unidentified. These data are taken from a study of T cells in Graves' hyperthyroidism and ophthalmopathy. The TCR beta CDR3 regions underwent amplification using RNA transcripts as the source. First-round RT-PCR with HTBI primers amplified the TCR CDR3 region. One entry per CDR3 protein results from TCRdb running MiXCR on the multiplex PCR reads. This table holds tens of thousands of distinct CDR3 sequences, approximately 53% found once. The diagnoses drew upon clinical symptoms, serum thyroxine and TRAb, thyroid ultrasound and orbital computed tomography. This CDR3 region has 14 residues. Looked up from germline, CDR1 is SGHAT and CDR2 is FQNNGV. Trimming took off 6 bases at V and 1 base at J, with 12 bases between the two ends. Study findings and constraints: The model foresaw ophthalmopathy a median approximately 6.3 months prior to onset.

The chain couples TRBV11-2 to TRBJ1-1; D might be TRBD1 (5 bases). The source is a woman aged 55-70 years with Graves' ophthalmopathy. Sequenced: blood. In nucleotides, the CDR3 is TGTGCCAGCAGACGCTATGGGGCGAACACTGAAGCTTTCTTT. Translating it yields CASRRYGANTEAFF.